This T cell receptor beta chain was obtained from a study of blood T cell repertoires in COVID-19. On the study more broadly: The analysed material was cDNA or gDNA that came from T cells, B-cell-depleted T cells, or PBMCs.

Per the original methods: Amplification of reference gene primers provided the estimated nucleated cell counts. Profiled with immunoSEQ multiplex PCR; TCRdb holds only in-frame clones, not every one. Clone size and V and J calls were adopted from that table, with D and trimming inferred from the DNA. The sample has over 150,000 clones, 70% to 85% seen once; the top ten hold approximately 30%. The CDR3 covers 14 residues. With 5 bases clipped from V and 3 bases from J, the junction kept 5 bases outside the gene matches. Germline V gives CDR1 GTSNPN, CDR2 SVGIG (reference sequence). The clonotype comes from a woman aged 60-75 years with acute or convalescent COVID-19. Specimen: peripheral blood. The chain combines TRBV30 with TRBJ2-3; 10 nucleotides align to TRBD2. The CDR3 loop is CAWSRAGGTDTQYF. CDR3 coding DNA: TGTGCCTGGTCGCGAGCGGGGGGGACAGATACGCAGTATTTT.